These 5 T cell receptor beta chains were all obtained from the same sample, sequenced in a study of shared clonotypes between healthy human individuals. Using immunoSEQ multiplex PCR, the repertoire was profiled, and TCRdb retains in-frame clones only, with some absent. The sample includes 640,000 or so clones, around 72% seen only once; the top ten take 1.8%. Sequenced material: memory CD4+ T cells sorted from blood. This sample's subset: CD45RA-negative fraction. The receptors shown here come from a woman between 25 and 40 years old in good health.

This clone appeared a few times. The V gene is TRBV11-3, the J gene TRBJ1-5; TRBD1 might be the D (6 bases). V gave up 6 bases and J gave up 6 bases, with 15 bases separating them. Germline V lookup: CDR1 SGHNT, CDR2 YENEEA. This CDR3 is 14 amino acids long. CDR3 nucleotide sequence: TGTGCCAGCAGAACTTACAGGGAAACTCAGCCCCAGCATTTT. Its translation: CASRTYRETQPQHF.

This sequence joins TRBV2 and TRBJ1-5; TRBD1 is a possible D gene (5 bases). The germline gives CDR1 SNHLY, CDR2 FYNNEI. V shed 4 bases and J shed 4 bases, with 11 bases lying between them. There are 14 residues in the CDR3. The CDR3, as DNA: TGTGCCAGCAGTGGGGGGAGGGGAAATCAGCCCCAGCATTTT. Protein product: CASSGGRGNQPQHF.

CDR3 in DNA: TGTGCCAGCTCACCGAGGCGGGGGGCGGGCGGCGAGCAGTACTTC. Amino acids: CASSPRRGAGGEQYF. This rearrangement joins TRBV18 to TRBJ2-7, with 8 bases matching TRBD2. The CDR3 has 15 amino acids. Looked up from germline, CDR1 is KGHSH and CDR2 is LQKENI. Unmatched junction bases numbered 10, after V lost 3 bases and J lost 6 bases.

Here the CDR3 DNA reads TGTGCCAGCATTAGAGGGGGCTCGGGGACTGAAGCTTTCTTT. Protein product: CASIRGGSGTEAFF. The rearrangement links TRBV6-6 to TRBJ1-1, with 7 positions matching TRBD1. Losses at the gene ends were 7 bases for V and 5 bases for J; bases not matched to a gene: 10. The CDR3 is 14 residues long. Germline loops: CDR1 MNHNY, CDR2 SVGAGI (reference sequence).

This chain connects TRBV18 to TRBJ2-7; TRBD1 matches at 7 bases. V shed 1 base and J 6 bases; nucleotides not matched to a gene: 6. The CDR3 covers 14 residues. CDR1 is KGHSH, CDR2 LQKENI, per germline. CDR3 protein: CASSPRQGRSEQYF. The CDR3, as DNA: TGTGCCAGCTCACCACGACAGGGACGCAGCGAGCAGTACTTC.